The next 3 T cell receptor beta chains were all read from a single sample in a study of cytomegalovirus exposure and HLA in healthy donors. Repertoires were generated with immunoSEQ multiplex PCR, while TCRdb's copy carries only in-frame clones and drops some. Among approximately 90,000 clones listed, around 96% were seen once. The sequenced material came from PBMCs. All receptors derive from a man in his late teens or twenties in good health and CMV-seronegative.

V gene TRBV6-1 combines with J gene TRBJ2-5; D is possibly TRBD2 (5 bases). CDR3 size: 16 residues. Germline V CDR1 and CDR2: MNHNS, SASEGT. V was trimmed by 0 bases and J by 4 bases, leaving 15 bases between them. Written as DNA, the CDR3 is TGTGCCAGCAGTGAAGCGCTACCGGGAAGAGGAGAGACCCAGTACTTC. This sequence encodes CASSEALPGRGETQYF.

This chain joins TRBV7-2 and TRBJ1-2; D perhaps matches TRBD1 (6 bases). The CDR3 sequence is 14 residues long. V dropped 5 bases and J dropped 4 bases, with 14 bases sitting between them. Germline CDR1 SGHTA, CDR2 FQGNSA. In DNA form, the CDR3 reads TGTGCCAGCAGCCTTGATACAGGGATCTATGGCTACACCTTC. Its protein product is CASSLDTGIYGYTF.

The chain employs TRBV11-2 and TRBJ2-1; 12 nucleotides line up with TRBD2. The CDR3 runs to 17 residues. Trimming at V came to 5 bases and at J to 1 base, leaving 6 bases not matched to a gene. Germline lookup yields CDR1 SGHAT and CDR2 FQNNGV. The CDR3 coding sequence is TGTGCCAGCAGCCCATCTCTAGCGGGAGGGTCCTACAATGAGCAGTTCTTC. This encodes CASSPSLAGGSYNEQFF.